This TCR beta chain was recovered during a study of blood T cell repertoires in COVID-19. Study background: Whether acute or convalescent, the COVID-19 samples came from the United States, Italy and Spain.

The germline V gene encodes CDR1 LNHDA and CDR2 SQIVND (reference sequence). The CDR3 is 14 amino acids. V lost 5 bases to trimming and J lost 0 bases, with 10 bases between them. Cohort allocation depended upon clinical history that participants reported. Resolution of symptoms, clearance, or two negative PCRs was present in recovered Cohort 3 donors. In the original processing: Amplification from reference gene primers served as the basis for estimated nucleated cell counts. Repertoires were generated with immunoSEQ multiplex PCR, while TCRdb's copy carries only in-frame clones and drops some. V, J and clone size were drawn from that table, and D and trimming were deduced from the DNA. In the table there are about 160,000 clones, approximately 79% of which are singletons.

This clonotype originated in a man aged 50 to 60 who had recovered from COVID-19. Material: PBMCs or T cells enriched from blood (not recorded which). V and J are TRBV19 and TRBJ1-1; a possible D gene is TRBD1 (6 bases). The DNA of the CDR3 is TGTGCCAGTAGTCCCGACAGGATGAACACTGAAGCTTTCTTT. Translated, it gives CASSPDRMNTEAFF.